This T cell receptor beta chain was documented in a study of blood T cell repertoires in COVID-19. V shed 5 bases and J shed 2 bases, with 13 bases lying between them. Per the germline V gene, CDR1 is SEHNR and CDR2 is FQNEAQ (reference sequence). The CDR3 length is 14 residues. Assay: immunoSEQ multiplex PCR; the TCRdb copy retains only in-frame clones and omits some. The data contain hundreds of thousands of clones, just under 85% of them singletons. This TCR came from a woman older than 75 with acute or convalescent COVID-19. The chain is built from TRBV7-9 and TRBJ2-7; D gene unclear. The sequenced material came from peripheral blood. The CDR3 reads CASSQAWQTYEQYF. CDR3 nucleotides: TGTGCCAGCAGCCAGGCCTGGCAGACCTACGAGCAGTACTTC.